Included here is one T cell receptor beta chain sequence, with context. The antigen remains undetermined. The sample comes from a study of cytomegalovirus exposure and HLA in healthy donors. Findings and limits, study-wide: The sole available immune exposure information was CMV serostatus. An ancestry cluster, one associated with Asian ancestry, reportedly showed fewer N-insertions than the approximately 670-donor mean in a later analysis. A later analysis showed HLA-associated TCR beta chains outstripping equally common others in clonal expansion.

In the PCR, 60 Vbeta and 13 Jbeta primers were used. Clones were read by immunoSEQ multiplex PCR, and TCRdb kept only the in-frame ones, dropping some. The data contain 160,000 or so clones, about 88% of them singletons. The clonotype was recovered from a young woman in good health and CMV-seronegative. Sequenced input: PBMCs.

CDR3 sequence (DNA): TGTGCCAGCAGGCGGGGGGACACTTCTTTCTTT. Translation: CASRRGDTSFF. The chain has TRBV27 and TRBJ1-1, with TRBD1 as a possible D gene (6 bases). V lost 6 bases and J 12 bases, leaving 14 bases between the germline ends. The CDR3 consists of 11 residues. CDR1 and CDR2 (germline): MNHEY, SMNVEV (reference sequence).